This T cell receptor (beta chain) is from a study of blood T cell repertoires in COVID-19. Study in general: From the United States, Italy and Spain came samples of acute and convalescent COVID-19. In each case, the material was cDNA or gDNA derived from T cells, B-cell-depleted T cells, or PBMCs.

Original methodology: Amplified reference gene primers provided the basis for estimating nucleated cell counts. Libraries were prepared by immunoSEQ multiplex PCR; TCRdb keeps only in-frame clonotypes and omits some of them. V and J calls and clone size are given by that table; D and trimming were obtained from the DNA. This table has 150,000 to 200,000 clones, roughly nine tenths appearing once. V lost 4 bases, J lost 2 bases, and 8 bases lay in between. Germline V CDR1 and CDR2: GTSNPN, SVGIG (reference sequence). The CDR3 consists of 12 residues. Sequences were obtained from peripheral blood. The rearrangement uses TRBV30 and TRBJ1-2; D unclear. The receptor was isolated from a man in his fifties or sixties with active or convalescent COVID-19. In DNA, the CDR3 is TGTGCCTGGATGCGGGTGAACTATGGCTACACCTTC. Its translation is CAWMRVNYGYTF.